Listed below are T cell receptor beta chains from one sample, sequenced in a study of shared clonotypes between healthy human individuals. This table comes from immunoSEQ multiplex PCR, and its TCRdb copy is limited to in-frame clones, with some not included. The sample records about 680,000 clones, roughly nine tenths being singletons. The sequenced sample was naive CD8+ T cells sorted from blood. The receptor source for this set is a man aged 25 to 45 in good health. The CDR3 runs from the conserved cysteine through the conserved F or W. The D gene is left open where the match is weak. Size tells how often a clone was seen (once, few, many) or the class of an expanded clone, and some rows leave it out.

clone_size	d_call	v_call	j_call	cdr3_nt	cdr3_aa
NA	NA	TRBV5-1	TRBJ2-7	TGCGCCAGCAGCGGCACCTACGAGCAGTACTTC	CASSGTYEQYF
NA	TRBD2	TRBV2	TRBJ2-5	TGTGCCAGCAGGGCGACTAGCGAGTCGGAAGAGACCCAGTACTTC	CASRATSESEETQYF
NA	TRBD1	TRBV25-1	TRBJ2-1	TGTGCCAGCAAGGGGACAGGGTATAACAAGGTCGAGCAGTTCTTC	CASKGTGYNKVEQFF
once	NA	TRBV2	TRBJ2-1	TGTGCCAGCATGGAACTAGCTGCCCCCTACAATGAGCAGTTCTTC	CASMELAAPYNEQFF
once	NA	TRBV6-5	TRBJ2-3	TGTGCCAGCAGCTCCGTGGAGCGGTCCACAGATACGCAGTATTTT	CASSSVERSTDTQYF
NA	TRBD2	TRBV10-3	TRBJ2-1	TGTGCCATCAGTGAGTCTGTGGGACTAGCGGGAGAAAATGAGCAGTTCTTC	CAISESVGLAGENEQFF
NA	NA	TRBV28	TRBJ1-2	TGTGCCAGCAGTTCTCTATTACAGACATATGGCTACACCTTC	CASSSLLQTYGYTF
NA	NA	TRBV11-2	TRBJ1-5	TGTGCCAGCAGCCCGGCAGGACCCAATCAGCCCCAGCATTTT	CASSPAGPNQPQHF
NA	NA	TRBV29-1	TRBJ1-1	TGCAGCGTGGGGGAGAACACTGAAGCTTTCTTT	CSVGENTEAFF
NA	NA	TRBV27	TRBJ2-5	TGTGCCAGCAGTTTGTTAGGGAGCGGACAAGAGACCCAGTACTTC	CASSLLGSGQETQYF
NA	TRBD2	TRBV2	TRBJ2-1	TGTGCCAGCAGTTTCTTAGGTTCCCGGACTAGCGGTTACAATGAGCAGTTCTTC	CASSFLGSRTSGYNEQFF
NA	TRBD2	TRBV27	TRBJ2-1	TGTGCCAGCAGGCGGGAGTTTGAGCAGTTCTTC	CASRREFEQFF
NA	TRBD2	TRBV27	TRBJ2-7	TGTGCCAGCAGTCCCACATGGGGGGGTACCTACGAGCAGTACTTC	CASSPTWGGTYEQYF
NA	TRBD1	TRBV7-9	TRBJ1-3	TGTGCCAGCAGCTTAGGACAGGGGGTTAGATCATCTGGAAACACCATATATTTT	CASSLGQGVRSSGNTIYF
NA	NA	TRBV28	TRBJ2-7	TGTGCCAGCAGCGCCCGGGTCAGGGGGGAAGAGCAGTACTTC	CASSARVRGEEQYF
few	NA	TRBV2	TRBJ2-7	TGTGCCAGCAGTGGCCGCGAGCAGTACTTC	CASSGREQYF
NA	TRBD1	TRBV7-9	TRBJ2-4	TGTGCCAGCAGTCGGATAACCGGGACAGATGGAAACATTCAGTACTTC	CASSRITGTDGNIQYF
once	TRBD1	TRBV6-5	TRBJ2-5	TGTGCCAGCAGTTACCAAGAGGACAGGTTTCCCGAGACCCAGTACTTC	CASSYQEDRFPETQYF
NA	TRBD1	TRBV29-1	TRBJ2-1	TGCAGCGGGAAGGACAGGGATGTCAATGAGCAGTTCTTC	CSGKDRDVNEQFF
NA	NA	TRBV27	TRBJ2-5	TGTGCCAGCAGTTCCCCCCGCCTAGACCAAGAGACCCAGTACTTC	CASSSPRLDQETQYF
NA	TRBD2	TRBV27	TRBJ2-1	TGTGCCAGCAGTTTCCAGCGGGAGGTCAATGAGCAGTTCTTC	CASSFQREVNEQFF
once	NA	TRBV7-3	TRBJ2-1	TGTGCCAGCAGCTTAACCCAGCGCAATGAGCAGTTCTTC	CASSLTQRNEQFF
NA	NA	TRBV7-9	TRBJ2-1	TGTGCCAGCAGCACTCCGGACAGAAGCAATGAGCAGTTCTTC	CASSTPDRSNEQFF
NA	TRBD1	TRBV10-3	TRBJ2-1	TGTGCCATCAGTGATGAGACAGGGGGTGCCTATGAGCAGTTCTTC	CAISDETGGAYEQFF
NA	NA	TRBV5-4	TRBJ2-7	TGTGCCAGCAGCTTGAAGGAGCGGCCCTACGAGCAGTACTTC	CASSLKERPYEQYF
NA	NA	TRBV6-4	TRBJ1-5	TGTGCCAGCAGTGACACTACGGCCGTGGGGGAGCGGAATCAGCCCCAGCATTTT	CASSDTTAVGERNQPQHF
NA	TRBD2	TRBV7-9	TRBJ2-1	TGTGCCAGCAGAGACGGGGGGTTACCGGGACCCAAATGGGAGCAGTTCTTC	CASRDGGLPGPKWEQFF
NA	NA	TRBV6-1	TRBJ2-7	TGTGCCACTGGGGGAACAGGTTGGTACGAGCAGTACTTC	CATGGTGWYEQYF
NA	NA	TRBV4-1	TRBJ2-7	TGCGCCAGCAGCACGACAGTCGGCGGGATCTACGAGCAGTACTTC	CASSTTVGGIYEQYF
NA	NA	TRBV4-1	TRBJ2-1	TGCGCCAGCAGCCAAGTCCTGTTATACAATGAGCAGTTCTTC	CASSQVLLYNEQFF
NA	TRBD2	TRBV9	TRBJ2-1	TGTGCCAGCAGCGTAGAGCGAGCGGGAGGGTACAATGAGCAGTTCTTC	CASSVERAGGYNEQFF
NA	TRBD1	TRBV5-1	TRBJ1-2	TGCGCCAGCAGCCAGGGACAGCTCCGACGAAATGGCTACACCTTC	CASSQGQLRRNGYTF
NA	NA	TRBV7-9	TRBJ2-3	TGTGCCAGCAGCCTAACTGAAGGGCCTGCGCAGTATTTT	CASSLTEGPAQYF
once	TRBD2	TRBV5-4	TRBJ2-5	TGTGCCAGCAGCTTGGAACTAGCGGGAGGAGAGACCCAGTACTTC	CASSLELAGGETQYF
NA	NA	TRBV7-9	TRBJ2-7	TGTGCCAGCAGTTTTAGGGGGACCTACGAGCAGTACTTC	CASSFRGTYEQYF
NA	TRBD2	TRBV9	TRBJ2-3	TGTGCCAGCCCTCCTGCCCGACGTGGCGGGAGGCCCACAGATACGCAGTATTTT	CASPPARRGGRPTDTQYF
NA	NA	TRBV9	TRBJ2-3	TGTGCCAGCAGAGGAGTGACAGATACGCAGTATTTT	CASRGVTDTQYF
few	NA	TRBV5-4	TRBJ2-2	TGTGCCAGCAGCTTGGCCCCGGTTGGCGGGGAGCTGTTTTTT	CASSLAPVGGELFF
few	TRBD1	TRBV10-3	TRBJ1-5	TGTGCCATCAGTGAGTCGTGGACAGGCCAGCCCCAGCATTTT	CAISESWTGQPQHF
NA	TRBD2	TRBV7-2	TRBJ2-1	TGTGCCAGCAGCTTAATACTAGCGGGCTCCTACAATGAGCAGTTCTTC	CASSLILAGSYNEQFF
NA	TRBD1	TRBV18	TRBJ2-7	TGTGCCAGCTCACTTAAGATTGGACAGGTGGAAGACGAGCAGTACTTC	CASSLKIGQVEDEQYF